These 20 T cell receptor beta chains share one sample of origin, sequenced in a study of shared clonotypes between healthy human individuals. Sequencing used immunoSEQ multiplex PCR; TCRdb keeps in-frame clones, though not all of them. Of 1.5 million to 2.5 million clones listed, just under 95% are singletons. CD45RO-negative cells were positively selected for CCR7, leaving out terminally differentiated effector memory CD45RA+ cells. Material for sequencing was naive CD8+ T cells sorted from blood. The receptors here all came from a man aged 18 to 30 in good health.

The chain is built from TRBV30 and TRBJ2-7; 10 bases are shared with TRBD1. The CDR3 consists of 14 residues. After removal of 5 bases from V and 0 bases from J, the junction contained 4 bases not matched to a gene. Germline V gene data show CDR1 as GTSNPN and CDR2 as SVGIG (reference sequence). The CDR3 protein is CAWGGQGSSYEQYF. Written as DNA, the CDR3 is TGTGCCTGGGGGGGACAGGGGAGCTCCTACGAGCAGTACTTC.

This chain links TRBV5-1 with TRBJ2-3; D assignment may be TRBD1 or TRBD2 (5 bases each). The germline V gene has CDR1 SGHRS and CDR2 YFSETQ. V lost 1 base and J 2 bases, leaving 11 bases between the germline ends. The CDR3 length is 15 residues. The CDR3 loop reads CASSLLGPLTDTQYF. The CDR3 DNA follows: TGCGCCAGCAGCTTGCTGGGACCCCTCACAGATACGCAGTATTTT.

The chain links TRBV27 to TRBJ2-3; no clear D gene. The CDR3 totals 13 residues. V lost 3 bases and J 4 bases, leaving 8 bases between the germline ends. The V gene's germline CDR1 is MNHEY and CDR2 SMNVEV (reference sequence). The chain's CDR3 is CASSFLAADTQYF. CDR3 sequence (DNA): TGTGCCAGCAGTTTTCTCGCCGCAGATACGCAGTATTTT.

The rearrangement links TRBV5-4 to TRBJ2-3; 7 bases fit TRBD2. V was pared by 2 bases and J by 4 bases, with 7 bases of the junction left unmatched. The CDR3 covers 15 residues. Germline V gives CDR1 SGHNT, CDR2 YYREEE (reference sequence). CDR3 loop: CASSFGAGDADTQYF. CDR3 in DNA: TGTGCCAGCAGCTTTGGGGCGGGAGACGCAGATACGCAGTATTTT.

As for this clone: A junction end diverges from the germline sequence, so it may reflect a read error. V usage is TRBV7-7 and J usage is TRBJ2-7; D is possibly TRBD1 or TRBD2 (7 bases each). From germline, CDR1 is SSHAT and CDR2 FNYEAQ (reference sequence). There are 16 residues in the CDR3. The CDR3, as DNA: TGTGCTAGCAGCGCAGGTCCCGCAGGGGGGGCCTACGAGCAGTACTTC. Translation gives CASSAGPAGGAYEQYF.

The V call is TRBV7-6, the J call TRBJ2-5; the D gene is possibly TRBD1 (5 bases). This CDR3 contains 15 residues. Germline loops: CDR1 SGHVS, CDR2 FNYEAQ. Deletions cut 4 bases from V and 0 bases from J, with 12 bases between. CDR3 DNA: TGTGCCAGCAGCTCCATGGGGCTGTACCAAGAGACCCAGTACTTC. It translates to CASSSMGLYQETQYF.

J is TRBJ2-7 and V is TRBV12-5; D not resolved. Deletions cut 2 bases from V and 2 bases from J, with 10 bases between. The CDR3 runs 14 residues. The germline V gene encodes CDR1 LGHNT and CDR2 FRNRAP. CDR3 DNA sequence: TGTGCTAGTGGTTTGTCTGGTAACCCCTACGAGCAGTACTTC. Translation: CASGLSGNPYEQYF.

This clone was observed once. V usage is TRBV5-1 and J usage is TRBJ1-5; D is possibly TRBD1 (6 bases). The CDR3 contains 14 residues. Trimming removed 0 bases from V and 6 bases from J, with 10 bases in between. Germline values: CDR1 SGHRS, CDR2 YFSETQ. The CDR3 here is CASSLDGGGQPQHF. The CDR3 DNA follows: TGCGCCAGCAGCTTGGATGGGGGCGGTCAGCCCCAGCATTTT.

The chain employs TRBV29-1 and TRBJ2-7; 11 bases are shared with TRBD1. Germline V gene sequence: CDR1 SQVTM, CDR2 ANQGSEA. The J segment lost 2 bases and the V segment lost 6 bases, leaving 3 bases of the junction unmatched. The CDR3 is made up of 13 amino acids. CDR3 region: CSVEGQGAYEQYF. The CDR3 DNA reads TGCAGCGTGGAGGGACAGGGGGCCTACGAGCAGTACTTC.

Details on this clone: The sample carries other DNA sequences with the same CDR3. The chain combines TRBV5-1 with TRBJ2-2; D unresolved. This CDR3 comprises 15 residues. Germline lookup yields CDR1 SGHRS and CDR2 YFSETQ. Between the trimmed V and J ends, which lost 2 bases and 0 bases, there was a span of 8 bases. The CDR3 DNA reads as TGCGCCAGCAGCTTCTCAGGCCCGAACACCGGGGAGCTGTTTTTT. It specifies CASSFSGPNTGELFF.

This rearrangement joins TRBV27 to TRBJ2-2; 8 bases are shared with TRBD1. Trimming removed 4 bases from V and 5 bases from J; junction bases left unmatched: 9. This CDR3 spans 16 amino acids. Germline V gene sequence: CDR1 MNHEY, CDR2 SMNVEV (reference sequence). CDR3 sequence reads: CASSSLQGVRTGELFF. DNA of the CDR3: TGTGCCAGCAGTTCCCTACAGGGGGTGAGGACCGGGGAGCTGTTTTTT.

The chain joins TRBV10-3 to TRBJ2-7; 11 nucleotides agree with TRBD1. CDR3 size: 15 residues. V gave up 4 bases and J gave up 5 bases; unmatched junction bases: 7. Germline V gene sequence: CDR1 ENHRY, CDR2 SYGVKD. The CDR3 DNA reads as TGTGCCATCAGTGCCCGGGACAGGGGGTTGAACGAGCAGTACTTC. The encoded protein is CAISARDRGLNEQYF.

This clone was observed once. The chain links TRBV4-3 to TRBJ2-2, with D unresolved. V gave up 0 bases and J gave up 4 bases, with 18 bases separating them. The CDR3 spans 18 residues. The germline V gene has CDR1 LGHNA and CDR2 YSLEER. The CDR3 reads CASSQDPNWVGGTGELFF. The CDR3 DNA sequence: TGCGCCAGCAGCCAAGATCCTAACTGGGTCGGTGGCACCGGGGAGCTGTTTTTT.

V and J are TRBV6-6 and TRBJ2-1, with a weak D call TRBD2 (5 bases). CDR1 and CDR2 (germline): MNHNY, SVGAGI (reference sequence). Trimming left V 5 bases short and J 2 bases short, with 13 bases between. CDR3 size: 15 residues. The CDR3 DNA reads TGTGCCAGCAGTCCGCGGACCGGGGCCTACAATGAGCAGTTCTTC. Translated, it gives CASSPRTGAYNEQFF.

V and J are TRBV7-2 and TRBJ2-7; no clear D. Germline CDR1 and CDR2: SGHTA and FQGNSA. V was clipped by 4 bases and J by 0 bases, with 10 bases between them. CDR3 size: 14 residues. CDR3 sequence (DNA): TGTGCCAGCAGCTCCGTCGAGTACTCCTACGAGCAGTACTTC. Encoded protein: CASSSVEYSYEQYF.

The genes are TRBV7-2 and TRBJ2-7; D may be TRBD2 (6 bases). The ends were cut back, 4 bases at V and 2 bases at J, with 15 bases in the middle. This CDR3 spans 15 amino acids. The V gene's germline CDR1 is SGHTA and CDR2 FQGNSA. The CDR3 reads CASSWSRDLPYEQYF. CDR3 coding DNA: TGTGCCAGCAGCTGGAGCCGGGACTTACCCTACGAGCAGTACTTC.

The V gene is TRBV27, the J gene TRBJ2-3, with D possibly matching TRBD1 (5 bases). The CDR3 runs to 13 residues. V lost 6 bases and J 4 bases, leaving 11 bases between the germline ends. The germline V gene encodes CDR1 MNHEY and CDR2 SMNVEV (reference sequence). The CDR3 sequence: CASRTAGSDTQYF. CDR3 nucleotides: TGTGCCAGCAGAACTGCAGGGTCAGATACGCAGTATTTT.

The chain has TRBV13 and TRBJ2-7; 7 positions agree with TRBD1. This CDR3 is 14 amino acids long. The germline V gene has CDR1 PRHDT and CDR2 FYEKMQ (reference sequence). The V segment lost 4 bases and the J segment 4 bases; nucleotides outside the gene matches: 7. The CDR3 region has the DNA TGTGCCAGCAGCTCAGACAGGGTCGTTTACGAGCAGTACTTC. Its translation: CASSSDRVVYEQYF.

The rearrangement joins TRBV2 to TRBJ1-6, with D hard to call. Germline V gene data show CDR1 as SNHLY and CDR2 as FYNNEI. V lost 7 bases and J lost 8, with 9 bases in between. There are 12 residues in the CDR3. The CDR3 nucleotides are TGTGCCAGCACCCAGGAAGATTCACCCCTCCACTTT. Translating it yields CASTQEDSPLHF.

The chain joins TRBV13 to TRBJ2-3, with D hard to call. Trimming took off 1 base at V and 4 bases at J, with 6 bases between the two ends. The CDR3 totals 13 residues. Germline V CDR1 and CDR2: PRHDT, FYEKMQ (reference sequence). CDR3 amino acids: CASSLDVPDTQYF. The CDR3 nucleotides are TGTGCCAGCAGCTTAGACGTCCCAGATACGCAGTATTTT.